The 12 T cell receptor beta chains below were found in one sample sequenced in a study of T cells after yellow fever vaccination. TCRdb recomputed calls from the 5' RACE reads with MiXCR, one row per CDR3 protein. This table has under 400,000 distinct CDR3 sequences, 11% appearing once. This specimen consisted of PBMCs, obtained on the day of the first yellow fever vaccination. These receptors all stem from a young man who received the YFV17D yellow fever vaccine.

The genes are TRBV5-6 and TRBJ2-7; the D is unclear. The V end was cut by 4 bases, the J end by 2 bases, with 13 bases between. The germline V gene has CDR1 SGHDT and CDR2 YYEEEE. CDR3 size: 14 residues. Written as DNA, the CDR3 is TGTGCCAGCAGCCCACCCACAAGAACCTACGAGCAGTACTTC. It is translated as CASSPPTRTYEQYF.

This chain links TRBV20-1 with TRBJ2-1; TRBD1 matches at 7 bases. The V segment lost 6 bases and the J segment 8 bases; nucleotides outside the gene matches: 7. Germline V gene data show CDR1 as DFQATT and CDR2 as SNEGSKA (reference sequence). CDR3 length equals 12 residues. The CDR3 DNA reads as TGCAGTGCCGTTAGACAGGGCTATGAGCAGTTCTTC. It yields the protein CSAVRQGYEQFF.

The V call is TRBV7-8, the J call TRBJ2-1, with TRBD2 identical over 10 bases. Germline CDR1 is SGHVS and CDR2 is FQNEAQ. The CDR3 has 17 residues. The junction had 6 bases not matched to a gene; V was cut back by 0 bases and J by 4 bases. The CDR3 DNA follows: TGTGCCAGCAGCTTAGCAGCGGGGGGGTTGCTTTACAATGAGCAGTTCTTC. Translated, it gives CASSLAAGGLLYNEQFF.

This clonotype was observed at least ten times. The chain recombines TRBV18 with TRBJ1-2; D possibly corresponds to TRBD1 (5 bases). Trimming shortened V by 3 bases and J by 8 bases, and 16 bases separated the two germline ends. There are 14 residues in the CDR3. Germline CDR1 is KGHSH and CDR2 is LQKENI. Here the CDR3 reads CASSPNGGAGGYTF. For the CDR3, the DNA is TGTGCCAGCTCACCCAACGGTGGGGCTGGCGGCTACACCTTC.

This clonotype was detected a few times. The chain joins TRBV24-1 to TRBJ1-5; D not resolved. Germline V lookup: CDR1 KGHDR, CDR2 SFDVKD. CDR3 length: 13 amino acids. The V end was cut by 5 bases, the J end by 0 bases, with 4 bases between. This CDR3 reads CATSVDSNQPQHF. In DNA, the CDR3 is TGTGCCACCAGTGTAGATAGCAATCAGCCCCAGCATTTT.

The chain joins TRBV6-1 to TRBJ1-4, with D perhaps TRBD1 (5 bases). CDR1 MNHNS and CDR2 SASEGT come from the germline V gene. Trimming pared 6 bases from V and 8 bases from J, leaving 19 bases between. This CDR3 has 15 amino acids. The CDR3: CASRTYGALGEKLFF. Written as DNA, the CDR3 is TGTGCCAGCAGAACATATGGGGCCCTAGGGGAAAAACTGTTTTTT.

This clonotype has a handful of counts. The chain joins TRBV7-3 to TRBJ2-1, with TRBD2 as a possible D gene (5 bases). From germline, CDR1 is SGHTA and CDR2 FQGTGA. There are 13 residues in the CDR3. With 4 bases removed from V and 9 bases from J, the gap between germline ends came to 13 bases. CDR3 sequence reads: CASSSGDPTEQFF. DNA of the CDR3: TGTGCCAGCAGCTCCGGGGATCCCACTGAGCAGTTCTTC.

There are a few counts of this clonotype. The rearrangement uses TRBV29-1 and TRBJ2-7; tentatively, D is TRBD1 (6 bases). From germline, CDR1 is SQVTM and CDR2 ANQGSEA. This CDR3 is 16 amino acids long. V dropped 2 bases and J dropped 3 bases, with 20 bases sitting between them. CDR3: CSVELGVGAYFYEQYF. In nucleotides, the CDR3 is TGCAGCGTTGAATTAGGTGTGGGGGCCTACTTCTACGAGCAGTACTTC.

The chain recombines TRBV18 with TRBJ2-2, with D perhaps TRBD1 (6 bases). The CDR3 loop spans 15 amino acids. CDR1 is KGHSH, CDR2 LQKENI, per germline. V gave up 2 bases and J gave up 3 bases, with 10 bases separating them. CDR3 DNA: TGTGCCAGCTCACCAAGGGACACCGACACCGGGGAGCTGTTTTTT. The encoded protein is CASSPRDTDTGELFF.

The V call is TRBV12-3 or TRBV12-4, the J call TRBJ1-1, with a weak D call TRBD1 (6 bases). The CDR3 loop spans 15 amino acids. The V end was cut by 3 bases, the J end by 4 bases, with 15 bases between. CDR3 sequence reads: CASSFLGRGGTEAFF. DNA of the CDR3: TGTGCCAGCAGTTTCCTAGGAAGGGGGGGCACTGAAGCTTTCTTT.

This clonotype was observed a few times. The chain combines TRBV6-6 with TRBJ1-3; no clear D. CDR3 size: 12 residues. V was pared by 6 bases and J by 8 bases, with 11 bases between. Germline CDR1 is MNHNY and CDR2 is SVGAGI (reference sequence). The CDR3 loop reads CASRLGSDTIYF. CDR3 nucleotide sequence: TGTGCCAGCAGACTAGGATCAGACACCATATATTTT.

The table lists this clonotype with a few counts. V gene TRBV5-7 combines with J gene TRBJ1-6, with TRBD1 as a possible D gene (6 bases). TRBV5-7 has ORF status, its function being uncertain. This CDR3 spans 14 amino acids. V was clipped by 4 bases and J by 5 bases, with 10 bases between them. The chain's CDR3 is CASSLDRNNSPLHF. In nucleotides, the CDR3 is TGTGCCAGCAGCCTCGACAGGAATAATTCACCCCTCCACTTT.